A single sample is the source of the 3 T cell receptor beta chains below, sequenced in a study of beta chain features in type 1 diabetes. The sequenced template was cDNA made from the entire isolated RNA. Data came from immunoSEQ multiplex PCR; TCRdb stores just in-frame clones and leaves some out. This repertoire shows around 300,000 clones, approximately 8% found once; its top ten account for 1%. The specimen was central memory CD4+ T cells from blood. The receptors were gathered from a woman aged 18-29 years in good health.

Of note for this clone: The sample holds other DNA sequences that translate to the same CDR3. The V and J genes are TRBV7-8 and TRBJ1-4; 8 bases match TRBD1. This CDR3 contains 12 residues. The germline gives CDR1 SGHVS, CDR2 FQNEAQ. J lost 11 bases, V lost 6 bases, and 5 bases had no gene match. The CDR3 is CASSPQGEKLFF. CDR3 DNA: TGTGCCAGCAGTCCACAGGGGGAGAAACTGTTTTTT.

CDR3 amino acids: CSVQGQGAADTQYF. The CDR3 coding sequence is TGCAGCGTTCAGGGACAGGGGGCGGCAGATACGCAGTATTTT. The chain joins TRBV29-1 to TRBJ2-3, with TRBD1 matching over 12 bases. The V gene's germline CDR1 is SQVTM and CDR2 ANQGSEA. The trim removed 5 bases at V and 4 bases at J, leaving 4 bases unmatched. CDR3 length: 14 residues.

This clone has at least ten counts. The chain recombines TRBV7-3 with TRBJ2-1, with TRBD1 matching 7 bases. Germline trimming cut 4 bases from V and 8 bases from J; bases unmatched to any gene: 2. Per the germline V gene, CDR1 is SGHTA and CDR2 is FQGTGA. The CDR3 extends over 12 amino acids. In DNA form, the CDR3 reads TGTGCCAGCAGCTCGGGGACAGATGAGCAGTTCTTC. Translation gives CASSSGTDEQFF.